Listed below are T cell receptor beta chains from one sample, sequenced in a study of shared clonotypes between healthy human individuals. This table comes from immunoSEQ multiplex PCR, and its TCRdb copy is limited to in-frame clones, with some not included. The table records under 1,100,000 clones, more than 75% of them present only once. The sample consisted of memory CD4+ T cells from PBMCs. Every receptor here comes from a man younger than 30 in good health. Some clones in this sample may be carry-over from other donors' samples. Both conserved end residues are trimmed from each CDR3. The D gene is left open where the match is weak.

V gene	J gene	D gene	CDR3 protein
TRBV18	TRBJ2-1	-	ASSPVTHNEQF
TRBV7-9	TRBJ2-5	-	ASRTLNAIETQY
TRBV5-4	TRBJ1-2	-	ASSPDRTNYGYT
TRBV11-2	TRBJ1-1	-	ASSLTPVNTEAF
TRBV18	TRBJ1-2	-	ASSPRRGEGYT
TRBV7-8	TRBJ2-7	TRBD1	ASSRTGIYEQY
TRBV25-1	TRBJ2-2	TRBD1	ASSPLAGGPGELF
TRBV7-3	TRBJ1-3	-	ASSFIPDPSDTIY
TRBV29-1	TRBJ1-1	-	SVARPATLLNTEAF
TRBV18	TRBJ2-7	-	ASSPAGMRRYEQY
TRBV6-5	TRBJ1-5	-	ASKPGVNQPQH
TRBV2	TRBJ2-7	-	ATQRDSAYEQY
TRBV6-1	TRBJ1-2	-	ASSEEPGNYGYT
TRBV11-2	TRBJ1-4	-	ASSLDARSQGDEKLF
TRBV7-9	TRBJ1-4	-	ASSLGGGNEKLF
TRBV6-5	TRBJ1-3	TRBD1	ASRRLQGGNTIY
TRBV5-1	TRBJ2-1	TRBD1	ASSRRGNEQF
TRBV7-6	TRBJ1-1	-	ASSPLGQWGTEAF
TRBV9	TRBJ2-4	TRBD1	ASSVGGRDRGYENIQY
TRBV7-9	TRBJ1-4	-	ASSYTPTNEKLF
TRBV28	TRBJ2-5	-	ASSHRRQEQETQY
TRBV2	TRBJ2-5	TRBD2	ASSAWTSGGGTQY
TRBV27	TRBJ1-3	-	ASSLSSGHGNTIY
TRBV7-3	TRBJ2-5	-	ASSFGREETQY